The 17 T cell receptor beta chains reported below all come from one sample, sequenced in a study of blood T cells in healthy people across ages. A second about 7 to 11 cycle PCR used barcoded and J-beta primers. TCRdb reprocessed the 5' RACE reads with MiXCR, giving one entry per CDR3 protein. This sample has 1.5 million or so distinct CDR3 sequences, with around 40% found just once. Sequenced: blood. The receptors were gathered from a woman aged 18-29 years in good health.

This clonotype showed up just a few times. The chain has TRBV28 and TRBJ1-2, with 9 nucleotides matching TRBD1. CDR1 is MDHEN and CDR2 is SYDVKM in the germline V gene. This CDR3 comprises 14 residues. J gave up 4 bases and V 3 bases, and 3 bases lay outside the gene matches. CDR3 sequence reads: CASSLDRGFYGYTF. The DNA for the CDR3 is TGTGCCAGCAGTTTGGACAGGGGCTTCTATGGCTACACCTTC.

This clonotype showed up just a few times. The rearrangement joins TRBV12-3 or TRBV12-4 to TRBJ1-1; no clear D gene. This CDR3 region has 13 residues. Trimming removed 5 bases from V and 5 bases from J, with 12 bases in between. DNA for the CDR3: TGTGCCAGCAGTGTATCTCCGGGGACTGAAGCTTTCTTT. It yields the protein CASSVSPGTEAFF.

This clonotype was seen only a few times. This rearrangement joins TRBV10-3 to TRBJ2-3; 7 bases agree with TRBD2. V shed 6 bases, J shed 1 base, and the junction held 4 bases outside the gene matches. The CDR3 runs 14 residues. Germline CDR1 ENHRY, CDR2 SYGVKD. CDR3 sequence: CAIRLTSGTDTQYF. The CDR3 bases are TGTGCCATCAGACTTACTAGCGGCACAGATACGCAGTATTTT.

This clonotype showed up many times. V is TRBV12-3 or TRBV12-4 and J is TRBJ2-3; D is ambiguous. The CDR3 sequence is 10 residues long. Trimming stripped 6 bases from V and 7 bases from J, with 5 bases between. CDR3 DNA: TGTGCCAGCAGCTTGAATACGCAGTATTTT. Translated: CASSLNTQYF.

V usage is TRBV4-3 and J usage is TRBJ2-3; 7 nucleotides align to TRBD2. Germline V lookup: CDR1 LGHNA, CDR2 YSLEER. The CDR3 totals 19 residues. The junction had 14 bases not matched to a gene; V was cut back by 0 bases and J by 2 bases. The CDR3: CASSQDVGGPEGFTDTQYF. Written as DNA, the CDR3 is TGCGCCAGCAGCCAAGATGTGGGAGGGCCTGAGGGATTCACAGATACGCAGTATTTT.

The V call is TRBV12-3 or TRBV12-4, the J call TRBJ1-1, with a tentative D call TRBD1 (5 bases). CDR3 length equals 14 residues. V dropped 7 bases and J dropped 4 bases, with 16 bases sitting between them. The CDR3 region has the DNA TGTGCCAGCACCCTCGGGGAGGGGTCCACTGAAGCTTTCTTT. Translated: CASTLGEGSTEAFF.

The V call is TRBV7-2, the J call TRBJ1-5; TRBD1 matches at 9 bases. The germline gives CDR1 SGHTA, CDR2 FQGNSA. Germline trimming cut 4 bases from V and 5 bases from J; bases unmatched to any gene: 6. The CDR3 totals 15 residues. The CDR3 sequence: CASSSRDRDDQPQHF. The CDR3 DNA follows: TGTGCCAGCAGCTCCCGGGACAGGGACGATCAGCCCCAGCATTTT.

The rearrangement joins TRBV6-4 to TRBJ2-5; 8 bases fit TRBD2. The CDR3 sequence is 16 residues long. Trimming removed 3 bases from V and 4 bases from J; junction bases left unmatched: 10. CDR1 is MRHNA, CDR2 SNTAGT, per germline. CDR3 sequence: CASSEQRGNPGETQYF. The CDR3 DNA is TGTGCCAGCAGTGAGCAGCGGGGGAACCCCGGAGAGACCCAGTACTTC.

This clonotype was detected only a few times. The rearrangement uses TRBV20-1 and TRBJ2-3; weak D call: TRBD1 (7 bases). The CDR3 is 17 residues long. Germline CDR1 DFQATT, CDR2 SNEGSKA (reference sequence). Trimming took 0 bases from V and 2 from J, leaving 18 bases between them. CDR3 DNA: TGCAGTGCTAGAGAGCCGGGACAGACTAGTGTCACAGATACGCAGTATTTT. Protein: CSAREPGQTSVTDTQYF.

As for this clonotype: At one end the junction does not follow the germline gene, possibly because of a read error. The gene calls are TRBV5-1 and TRBJ2-1; 12 bases match TRBD2. The CDR3 is 18 residues long. CDR1 SGHRS and CDR2 YFSETQ come from the germline V gene. The CDR3 here is CASSFLTSGRSPYNEQFF. CDR3 DNA: TGCGCCAGCAGCTTCTTGACTAGCGGGAGAAGCCCCTACAATGAACAGTTCTTC.

This clonotype has just a few counts. CDR3 loop: CASSYSPGQGYGYTF. CDR3 nucleotide sequence: TGTGCCAGCAGTTACTCTCCGGGACAGGGCTATGGCTACACCTTC. The gene calls are TRBV6-2 or TRBV6-3 and TRBJ1-2, with 9 bases lining up with TRBD1. Trimming at V came to 0 bases and at J to 4 bases, leaving 3 bases not matched to a gene. This CDR3 contains 15 residues. CDR1 MNHEY and CDR2 SVGEGT come from the germline V gene.

This rearrangement joins TRBV7-2 to TRBJ1-1, with D hard to call. From germline, CDR1 is SGHTA and CDR2 FQGNSA. V dropped 2 bases and J dropped 3 bases, with 4 bases sitting between them. CDR3 length: 12 amino acids. DNA for the CDR3: TGTGCCAGCAGCTTATGGTACACTGAAGCTTTCTTT. It codes for CASSLWYTEAFF.

A few counts support this clonotype. J is TRBJ1-5 and V is TRBV20-1; no reliable D call. Germline V lookup: CDR1 DFQATT, CDR2 SNEGSKA (reference sequence). V was shortened by 4 bases and J by 4 bases, with 14 bases between the two germline ends. The CDR3 has 14 residues. CDR3 sequence reads: CSAMGQLLNQPQHF. In DNA, the CDR3 is TGCAGTGCTATGGGCCAGCTCTTGAATCAGCCCCAGCATTTT.

The chain has TRBV27 and TRBJ2-7; no firm D call. The better agreement between TRBJ2-5 and the DNA end casts doubt on the J call. The germline CDR1 and CDR2 sequences are MNHEY and SMNVEV (reference sequence). The CDR3 spans 14 residues. The CDR3 reads CASSLLGMRETQYF. CDR3 DNA sequence: TGTGCCAGCAGTTTATTGGGGATGAGAGAGACCCAGTACTTC.

This clonotype has more than one count but fewer than ten. This chain links TRBV6-6 with TRBJ1-2; D may be TRBD1 (6 bases). Trimming took off 2 bases at V and 4 bases at J, with 14 bases between the two ends. This CDR3 is 15 amino acids long. Germline CDR1 reads MNHNY; CDR2 reads SVGAGI (reference sequence). CDR3 loop: CASSYRTNRAYGYTF. CDR3 DNA sequence: TGTGCCAGCAGTTACCGGACGAACAGGGCCTATGGCTACACCTTC.

The rearrangement uses TRBV25-1 and TRBJ1-2, with D possibly TRBD1 on 5 matching bases. The CDR3 loop spans 13 amino acids. Germline-derived CDR1 and CDR2 are MGHDK and SYGVNS. Trimming left V 3 bases short and J 4 bases short, with 9 bases between. CDR3 sequence (DNA): TGTGCCAGCAGTGAGTCCCAGGGCTATGGCTACACCTTC. It is translated as CASSESQGYGYTF.

This rearrangement joins TRBV5-5 to TRBJ1-1; the D gene is possibly TRBD1 (5 bases). Trimming left V 0 bases short and J 6 bases short, with 21 bases between. The CDR3 spans 17 residues. Germline V lookup: CDR1 SGHKS, CDR2 YYEKEE (reference sequence). The CDR3 nucleotides are TGTGCCAGCAGCTTGGATCGTCTGGGGGGAGGGTACGCTGAAGCTTTCTTT. This sequence encodes CASSLDRLGGGYAEAFF. The full variable domain, completed using reference TRBV5-5 and TRBJ1-1, is DAGVTQSPTHLIKTRGQQVTLRCSPISGHKSVSWYQQVLGQGPQFIFQYYEKEERGRGNFPDRFSARQFPNYSSELNVNALLLGDSALYLCASSLDRLGGGYAEAFFGQGTRLTVV.